This TCR beta chain was captured by sequencing in a study of siplizumab effects on memory and regulatory T cells. At the level of the study: Mixed lymphocyte reactions were performed as paired cultures containing siplizumab at about 0.95 ug/mL or no drug.

This clone is deemed medium-sized. What it binds is unknown. The authors cocultured the mixed lymphocyte reaction cells at 37 degrees C for approximately six days. Clones were sequenced by immunoSEQ multiplex PCR, and TCRdb holds only the in-frame ones, with some missing. This sample has about 7,200 clones, with just over 35% found just once. The specimen sequenced was CFSE-low (dividing) CD8+ T cells sorted from an allogeneic mixed lymphocyte reaction. The clonotype comes from a human donor in good health; the cells came from an allogeneic mixed lymphocyte reaction.

The CDR3 nucleotides are TGTGCCAGCAGCCAAGGGCCTAGCGGGAGTGCCGATGAGCAGTTCTTC. It translates to CASSQGPSGSADEQFF. V gene TRBV7-8 combines with J gene TRBJ2-1, with 10 bases that match TRBD2. Germline CDR1 reads SGHVS; CDR2 reads FQNEAQ. This CDR3 is built from 16 residues. The J segment lost 8 bases and the V segment lost 5 bases, leaving 12 bases of the junction unmatched.